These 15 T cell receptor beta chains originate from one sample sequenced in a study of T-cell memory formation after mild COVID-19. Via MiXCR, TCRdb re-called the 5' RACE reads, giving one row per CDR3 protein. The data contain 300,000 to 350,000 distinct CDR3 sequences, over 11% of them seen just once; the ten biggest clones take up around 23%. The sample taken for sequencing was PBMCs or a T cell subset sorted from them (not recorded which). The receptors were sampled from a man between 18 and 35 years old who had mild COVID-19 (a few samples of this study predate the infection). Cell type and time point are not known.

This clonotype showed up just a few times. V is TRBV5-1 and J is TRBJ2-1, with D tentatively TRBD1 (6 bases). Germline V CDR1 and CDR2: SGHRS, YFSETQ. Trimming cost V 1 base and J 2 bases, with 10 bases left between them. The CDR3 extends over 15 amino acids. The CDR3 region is CASSLSGVPYNEQFF. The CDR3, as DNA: TGCGCCAGCAGCTTGTCAGGGGTCCCCTACAATGAGCAGTTCTTC.

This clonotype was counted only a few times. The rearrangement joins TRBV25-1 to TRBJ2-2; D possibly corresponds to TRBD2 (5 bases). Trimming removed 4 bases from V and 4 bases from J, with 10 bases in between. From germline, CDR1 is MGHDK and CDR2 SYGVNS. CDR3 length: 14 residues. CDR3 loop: CASSGGIGTGELFF. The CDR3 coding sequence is TGTGCCAGCAGTGGAGGGATAGGCACCGGGGAGCTGTTTTTT. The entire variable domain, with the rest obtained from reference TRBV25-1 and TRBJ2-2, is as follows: EADIYQTPRYLVIGTGKKITLECSQTMGHDKMYWYQQDPGMELHLIHYSYGVNSTEKGDLSSESTVSRIRTEHFPLTLESARPSHTSQYLCASSGGIGTGELFFGEGSRLTVL.

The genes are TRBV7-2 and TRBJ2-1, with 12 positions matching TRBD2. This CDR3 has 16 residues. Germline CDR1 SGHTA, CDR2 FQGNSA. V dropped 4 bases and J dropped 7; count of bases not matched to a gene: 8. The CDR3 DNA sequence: TGTGCCAGCAGCTCGAAACTAGCGGGGGGCTTAAATGAGCAGTTCTTC. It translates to CASSSKLAGGLNEQFF. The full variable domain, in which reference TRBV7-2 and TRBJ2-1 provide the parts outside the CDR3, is GAGVSQSPSNKVTEKGKDVELRCDPISGHTALYWYRQSLGQGLEFLIYFQGNSAPDKSGLPSDRFSAERTGGSVSTLTIQRTQQEDSAVYLCASSSKLAGGLNEQFFGPGTRLTVL.

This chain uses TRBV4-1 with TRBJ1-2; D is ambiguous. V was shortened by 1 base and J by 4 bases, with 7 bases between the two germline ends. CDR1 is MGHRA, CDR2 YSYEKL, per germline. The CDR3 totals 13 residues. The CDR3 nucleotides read TGCGCCAGCAGCCAAGTACCGGGCTATGGCTACACCTTC. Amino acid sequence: CASSQVPGYGYTF.

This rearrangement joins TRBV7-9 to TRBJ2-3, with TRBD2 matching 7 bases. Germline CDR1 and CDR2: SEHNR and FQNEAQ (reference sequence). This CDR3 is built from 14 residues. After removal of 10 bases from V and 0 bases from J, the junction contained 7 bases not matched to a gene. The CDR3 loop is CATEGLPSTDTQYF. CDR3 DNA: TGTGCCACGGAGGGACTACCTAGCACAGATACGCAGTATTTT.

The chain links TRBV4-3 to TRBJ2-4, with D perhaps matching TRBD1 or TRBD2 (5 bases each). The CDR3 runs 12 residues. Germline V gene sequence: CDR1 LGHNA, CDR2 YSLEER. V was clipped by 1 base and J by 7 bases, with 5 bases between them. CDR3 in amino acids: CASSQGDNIQYF. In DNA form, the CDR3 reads TGCGCCAGCAGCCAAGGGGACAACATTCAGTACTTC.

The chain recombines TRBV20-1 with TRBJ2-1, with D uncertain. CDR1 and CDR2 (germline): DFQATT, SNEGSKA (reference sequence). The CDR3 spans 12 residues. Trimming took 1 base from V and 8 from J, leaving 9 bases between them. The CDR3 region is CSARGTLDEQFF. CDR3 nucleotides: TGCAGTGCTAGAGGGACGTTGGATGAGCAGTTCTTC.

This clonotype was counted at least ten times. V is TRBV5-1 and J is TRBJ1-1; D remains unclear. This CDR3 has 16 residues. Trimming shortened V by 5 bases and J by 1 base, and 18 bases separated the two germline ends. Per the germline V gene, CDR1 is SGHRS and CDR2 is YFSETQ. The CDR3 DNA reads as TGCGCCAGCAGACCCCGCCTCGGACCGAAGAACACTGAAGCTTTCTTT. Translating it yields CASRPRLGPKNTEAFF. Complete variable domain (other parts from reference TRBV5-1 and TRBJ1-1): KAGVTQTPRYLIKTRGQQVTLSCSPISGHRSVSWYQQTPGQGLQFLFEYFSETQRNKGNFPGRFSGRQFSNSRSEMNVSTLELGDSALYLCASRPRLGPKNTEAFFGQGTRLTVV.

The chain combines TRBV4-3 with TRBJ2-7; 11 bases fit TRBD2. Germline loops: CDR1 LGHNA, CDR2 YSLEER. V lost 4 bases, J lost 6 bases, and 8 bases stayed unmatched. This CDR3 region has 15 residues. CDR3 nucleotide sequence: TGCGCCAGCAGCCCCCAGCCGGGACTAGCGGTCGAGCAGTACTTC. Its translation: CASSPQPGLAVEQYF.

This CDR3 reads CASSQAGTGTEGYTF. The CDR3 DNA follows: TGTGCCAGCAGCCAAGCGGGGACAGGAACCGAGGGCTACACCTTC. This rearrangement joins TRBV4-2 to TRBJ1-2, with 8 bases lining up with TRBD1. J was trimmed by 8 bases and V by 1 base; bases with no gene match: 9. CDR3 length: 15 residues. The germline V gene encodes CDR1 LGHNA and CDR2 YNFKEQ.

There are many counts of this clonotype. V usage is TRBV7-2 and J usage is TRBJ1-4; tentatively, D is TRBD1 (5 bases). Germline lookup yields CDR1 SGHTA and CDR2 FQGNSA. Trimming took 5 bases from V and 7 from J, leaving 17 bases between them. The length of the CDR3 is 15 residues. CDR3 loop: CASSPRPTQGEKLFF. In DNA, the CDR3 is TGTGCCAGCAGCCCCAGACCAACCCAGGGTGAAAAACTGTTTTTT.

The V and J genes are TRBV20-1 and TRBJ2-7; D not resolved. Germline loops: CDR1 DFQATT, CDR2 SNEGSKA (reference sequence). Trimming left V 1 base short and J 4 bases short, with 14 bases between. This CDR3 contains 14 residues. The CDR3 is CSARGTANTYEQYF. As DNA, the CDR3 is TGCAGTGCTAGAGGAACAGCGAATACTTACGAGCAGTACTTC.

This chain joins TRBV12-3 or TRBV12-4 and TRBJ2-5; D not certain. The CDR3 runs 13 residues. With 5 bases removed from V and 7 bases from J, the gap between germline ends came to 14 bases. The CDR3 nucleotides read TGTGCCAGCAGTCAGGATGATTGGGGGACCCAGTACTTC. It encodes CASSQDDWGTQYF.

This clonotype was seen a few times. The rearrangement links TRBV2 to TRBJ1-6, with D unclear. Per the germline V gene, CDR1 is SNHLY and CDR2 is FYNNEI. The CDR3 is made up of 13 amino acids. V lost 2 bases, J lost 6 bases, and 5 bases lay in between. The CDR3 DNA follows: TGTGCCAGCAGTGAAAACAGTAATTCACCCCTCCACTTT. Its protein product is CASSENSNSPLHF.

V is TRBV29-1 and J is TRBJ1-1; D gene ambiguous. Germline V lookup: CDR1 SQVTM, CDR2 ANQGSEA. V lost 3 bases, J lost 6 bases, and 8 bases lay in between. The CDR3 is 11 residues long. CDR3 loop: CSVDKRAEAFF. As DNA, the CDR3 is TGCAGCGTTGACAAGCGTGCTGAAGCTTTCTTT.